This TCR beta chain was profiled in a study of molecular identifiers for immune sequencing clone quantification. TCRdb processed the PCR reads anew with MiXCR; each CDR3 protein has one entry. The sample comprises about 97,000 distinct CDR3 sequences, 24% of which are singletons, and approximately 0.94% rests with the top ten. This CDR3 spans 17 amino acids. The receptor's source is a human donor in good health. Some libraries in this study had Jurkat cell RNA spiked in. This sequence joins TRBV12-2 and TRBJ2-7; TRBD2, the table's D call, lacks a check against the DNA. TRBV12-2 is labeled a pseudogene. Material: naive CD8+ T cells from blood, with Jurkat cell RNA spiked in. Subset given: FACS-sorted CD8+CD4-CCR7+CD45RA+ naive T cells. The CDR3 loop is CASREPPAGLADYEQYF. Here the CDR3 DNA reads TGTGCAAGTCGCGAACCCCCGGCGGGACTAGCGGACTACGAGCAGTACTTC.